This T cell receptor beta chain was identified during a study of shared clonotypes between healthy human individuals. V was shortened by 4 bases and J by 7 bases, with 11 bases between the two germline ends. The CDR3 contains 13 residues. In germline, CDR1 is SGHVS, CDR2 FNYEAQ. Data came from immunoSEQ multiplex PCR; TCRdb stores just in-frame clones and leaves some out. Found here are about 820,000 clones, 80% to 95% of them singletons; the top ten hold approximately 25%. The naive CD8 fraction comprised CD45RO-negative cells positively selected for CCR7 and excluded terminally differentiated effector memory CD45RA+ cells.

The sample comprised naive CD8+ T cells sorted from blood. The V call is TRBV7-6, the J call TRBJ2-1; weak D call: TRBD2 (6 bases). The clonotype originates from a young man in good health. In DNA form, the CDR3 reads TGTGCCAGCAGCTGGACGGGAGAAAATGAGCAGTTCTTC. Its protein product is CASSWTGENEQFF.